This TCR beta chain was sequenced in a study of blood T cell repertoires in COVID-19. Overall study: COVID-19 samples from acute and convalescent phases originated in the United States, Italy and Spain. PBMCs, B-cell-depleted T cells, or T cells provided the cDNA or gDNA that made up the material.

Germline CDR1 reads SGHVS; CDR2 reads FQNEAQ. The CDR3 contains 16 residues. V was trimmed by 1 base and J by 5 bases, leaving 17 bases between them. In the authors' methods: Reference gene primer amplification yielded estimated nucleated cell counts. Using immunoSEQ multiplex PCR, the repertoire was profiled, and TCRdb retains in-frame clones only, with some absent. V and J calls and clone size follow that table, whereas D and trimming were derived from the DNA. The sample includes approximately 120,000 clones, roughly 90% of them seen just once. The chain recombines TRBV7-8 with TRBJ2-5; tentatively, D is TRBD2 (6 bases). This clonotype was sampled from a man aged 45-65 years with acute or convalescent COVID-19. Specimen: peripheral blood. The CDR3 bases are TGTGCCAGCAGCTTAGTTGCAGGGTTCGGAGGGGAGACCCAGTACTTC. Its protein product is CASSLVAGFGGETQYF. Looking up the rest from reference TRBV7-8 and TRBJ2-5 gives the full variable domain: GAGVSQSPRYKVAKRGQDVALRCDPISGHVSLFWYQQALGQGPEFLTYFQNEAQLDKSGLPSDRFFAERPEGSVSTLKIQRTQQEDSAVYLCASSLVAGFGGETQYFGPGTRLLVL.